This T cell receptor (beta chain) was retrieved from a study of blood T cell repertoires in COVID-19. As for the study in general: Sources were T cells, B-cell-depleted T cells, or PBMCs; the material itself was cDNA or gDNA.

Assay used: immunoSEQ multiplex PCR; TCRdb lists only in-frame clones, some missing. The sample carries more than 250,000 clones, around 90% recorded once. V was clipped by 2 bases and J by 4 bases, with 7 bases between them. The CDR3 runs to 13 residues. Looked up from germline, CDR1 is SNHLY and CDR2 is FYNNEI. This clonotype was sampled from a woman under 40 who had recovered from COVID-19. Sequenced: PBMCs or T cells enriched from blood (not recorded which). The rearrangement uses TRBV2 and TRBJ2-3, with D uncertain. CDR3 residues: CASSEPWPDTQYF. The CDR3 region has the DNA TGTGCCAGCAGTGAACCGTGGCCAGATACGCAGTATTTT.